This T cell receptor (beta chain) was observed in a study of blood T cells in healthy people across ages. As for the study in general: Capturing about one barcoded beta molecule per two T cells was achieved by template switching.

Regarding the study as a whole: Both naive CD4+ cell counts and diversity were greater in long-lived donors than in aged donors.

Every donor provided ten milliliters of peripheral blood. Worth noting for this clonotype: The antigen is not known.

J gave up 3 bases and V 6 bases, and 5 bases lay outside the gene matches. Per the germline V gene, CDR1 is SQVTM and CDR2 is ANQGSEA. The CDR3 sequence is 13 residues long. Through a sample-barcoded 5' primer and a J-beta primer mix, a second PCR was run for roughly 7 to 12 cycles. Individual samples furnished no less than 3 million CDR3-containing paired-end reads apiece. MiXCR, run by TCRdb on the 5' RACE reads, gives a single entry per CDR3 protein. The repertoire includes 730,000 or so distinct CDR3 sequences, roughly 41% of them detected once, and about 30% sits in the top ten. The chain links TRBV29-1 to TRBJ2-7; 10 bases are a match to TRBD2. The clonotype was recovered from an elderly man in good health. Sequences were obtained from blood. CDR3 residues: CSVGTSEIYEQYF. CDR3 DNA sequence: TGCAGCGTGGGGACTAGCGAAATCTACGAGCAGTACTTC.